These T cell receptor beta chains were read from a single sample in a study of response to subunit inactivated influenza vaccine. One entry per CDR3 protein results from TCRdb running MiXCR on the RT-PCR reads. The sample holds roughly 760,000 distinct CDR3 sequences, around 20% seen once. The source was PBMCs from blood, collected roughly 5 days after vaccination. Source of these receptors: a man between 45 and 60 years old who received an inactivated influenza vaccine. CDR3s include the opening cysteine and the closing phenylalanine or tryptophan. A D gene is named only where the DNA matches it firmly. Expanded clones are given a class, and other clones once, few, many or no size at all.

V,J,D,size,DNA,CDR3
TRBV9,TRBJ2-7,TRBD2,few,TGTGCCAGCAGCGTAGCGGCTAGCGGTCTCTACGAGCAGTACTTC,CASSVAASGLYEQYF
TRBV6-2/TRBV6-3,TRBJ1-2,NA,NA,TGTGCCATGGACAGAAACTATGGCTACACCTTC,CAMDRNYGYTF
TRBV20-1,TRBJ1-5,NA,NA,TGCAGTGCTATCGGGGGCAGGGGCGGTCAGCCCCAGCATTTT,CSAIGGRGGQPQHF
TRBV28,TRBJ2-7,TRBD2,NA,TGTGCCAGCACTCAGCGGGGGGACGAGCAGTACTTC,CASTQRGDEQYF
TRBV6-5,TRBJ2-7,TRBD2,NA,TGTGCCAGCAGTTACTCTACGCGACTAGCGGACTACGAGCAGTACTTC,CASSYSTRLADYEQYF
TRBV27,TRBJ2-5,NA,NA,TGTGCCAGCGGGTACAACACGGGGGAGACCCAGTACTTC,CASGYNTGETQYF
TRBV5-6,TRBJ2-1,NA,NA,TGTGCCAGCAGCTTGGACAGGCTGAGCTCCTACAATGAGCAGTTCTTC,CASSLDRLSSYNEQFF
TRBV6-4,TRBJ2-1,TRBD2,few,TGTGCCAGCAGTGAATTTAGCGGGAGCGGAGGGGGCAATGAGCAGTTCTTC,CASSEFSGSGGGNEQFF
TRBV5-4,TRBJ2-3,TRBD2,NA,TGTGCCAGCAGCTCTGCCGCGGGAGGGCCGAGCACAGATACGCAGTATTTT,CASSSAAGGPSTDTQYF
TRBV20-1,TRBJ2-7,NA,few,TGCAGTCCGAGGTCAGACTCCTACGAGCAGTACTTC,CSPRSDSYEQYF
TRBV7-2,TRBJ2-7,NA,few,TGTGCCAGCAGCTTAGAACGCATGTCAGGGGGGGTGCAGTACTTC,CASSLERMSGGVQYF
TRBV12-3/TRBV12-4,TRBJ2-5,NA,many,TGTGCCAGCAGCCACGGACGGCTCCAAGAGACCCAGTACTTC,CASSHGRLQETQYF
TRBV20-1,TRBJ2-3,NA,NA,TGCAGTGCTAGAGACCCTACTAGCACAGATACGCAGTATTTT,CSARDPTSTDTQYF
TRBV5-1,TRBJ2-7,NA,few,TGCGCCAGCAGCTTGTTACAGATGAACTACGAGCAGTACTTC,CASSLLQMNYEQYF
TRBV7-2,TRBJ2-7,TRBD1,NA,TGTGCCAGCAGCTTAGCAGGGGGCCCGTCCTCCTACGAGCAGTACTTC,CASSLAGGPSSYEQYF
TRBV29-1,TRBJ1-2,NA,few,TGCAGCGTCCTATTGGGGAGGGGCTACACCTTC,CSVLLGRGYTF
TRBV4-3,TRBJ2-7,NA,NA,TGCGCCAGCAGCCAAGATACAGGGTCCGAGCAGTACTTC,CASSQDTGSEQYF
TRBV4-2,TRBJ2-3,NA,few,TGTGCCAGCAGCCAAGTTCTAGGGGGGGCTGTCACAGATACGCAGTATTTT,CASSQVLGGAVTDTQYF
TRBV4-3,TRBJ2-7,NA,NA,TGCGCCAGCAGCCAAGATCTGGTTAAGGGGCAGGGGACCTACGAGCAGTACTTC,CASSQDLVKGQGTYEQYF
TRBV7-3,TRBJ2-3,NA,few,TGTGCCAGCAGCTTAACTAGCTTCACAGATACGCAGTATTTT,CASSLTSFTDTQYF
TRBV5-4,TRBJ2-7,TRBD1,few,TGTGCCAGCCAGACCGGACAGGACTCCTACGAGCAGTACTTC,CASQTGQDSYEQYF
TRBV11-2,TRBJ2-3,NA,NA,TGTGCCAGCAGCTCGCGGCTGGGGCAACCCCGCACAGATACGCAGTATTTT,CASSSRLGQPRTDTQYF
TRBV5-1,TRBJ2-3,NA,few,TGCGCCAGCAGCTTGAGGTCAGGGTTGGATACGCAGTATTTT,CASSLRSGLDTQYF
TRBV5-1,TRBJ2-1,TRBD1,NA,TGCGCCAGCAGTTATACGGGACAGCCATATGAGCAGTTCTTC,CASSYTGQPYEQFF